This TCR beta chain was identified during a study of cytomegalovirus exposure and HLA in healthy donors. The PCR ran on 60 Vbeta and 13 Jbeta primers. Assay: immunoSEQ multiplex PCR; the TCRdb copy retains only in-frame clones and omits some. The data show nearly 110,000 clones, more than 60% seen once. CDR3 size: 18 residues. V lost 1 base, J lost 2 bases, and 10 bases stayed unmatched. CDR1 and CDR2 (germline): MGHDK, SYGVNS. The source of this sequence is a woman aged 50 to 60 in good health and CMV-seropositive. The source material was PBMCs. This rearrangement joins TRBV25-1 to TRBJ2-3; TRBD2 matches at 9 bases. The CDR3 is CASSESARSGGLTDTQYF. The CDR3 nucleotides are TGTGCCAGCAGTGAATCCGCCCGGAGCGGGGGGCTCACAGATACGCAGTATTTT.